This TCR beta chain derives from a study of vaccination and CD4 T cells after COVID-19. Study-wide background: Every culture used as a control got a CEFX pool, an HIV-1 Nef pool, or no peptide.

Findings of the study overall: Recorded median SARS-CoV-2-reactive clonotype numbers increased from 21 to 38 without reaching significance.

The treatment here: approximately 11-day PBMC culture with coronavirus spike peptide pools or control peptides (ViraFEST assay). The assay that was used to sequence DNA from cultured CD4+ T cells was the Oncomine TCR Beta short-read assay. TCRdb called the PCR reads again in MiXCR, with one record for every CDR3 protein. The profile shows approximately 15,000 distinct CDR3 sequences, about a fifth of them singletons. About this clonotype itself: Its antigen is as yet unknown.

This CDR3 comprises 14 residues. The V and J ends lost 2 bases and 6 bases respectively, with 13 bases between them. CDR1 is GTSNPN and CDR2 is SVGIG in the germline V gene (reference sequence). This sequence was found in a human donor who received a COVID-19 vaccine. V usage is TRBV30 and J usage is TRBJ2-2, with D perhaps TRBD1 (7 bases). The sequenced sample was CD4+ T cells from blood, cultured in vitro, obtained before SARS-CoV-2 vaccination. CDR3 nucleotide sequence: TGTGCCTGGAGTCGGAGGGGGCCGGCCGGGGAGCTGTTTTTT. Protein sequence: CAWSRRGPAGELFF.